Listed below are T cell receptor beta chains from one sample, sequenced in a study of shared clonotypes between healthy human individuals. The data were produced by immunoSEQ multiplex PCR, yet TCRdb's version contains in-frame clones alone and is incomplete. The table includes about 120,000 clones, roughly two thirds detected once. Sequenced sample: memory CD8+ T cells sorted from blood. The origin of the receptors is a young woman in good health. Each CDR3 is given without its conserved first and last residue.

j_call v_call cdr3_aa
TRBJ1-5 TRBV5-6 ASSLGGGFGNQPQH
TRBJ2-7 TRBV6-1 ASSEVAGYEQY
TRBJ2-2 TRBV6-5 ASSYSGRITGELF
TRBJ1-2 TRBV10-3 AISESRRENYGYT
TRBJ2-1 TRBV7-6 ASSHNEQF
TRBJ2-2 TRBV27 ASSVGANTGELF
TRBJ1-6 TRBV5-6 ASRSLGTGDSPLH
TRBJ2-7 TRBV4-1 ASSQVENGLVLSYEQY
TRBJ2-3 TRBV7-6 ASTRTTGLAGTDTQY
TRBJ1-1 TRBV30 AWTRGVASTEAF
TRBJ2-1 TRBV25-1 ASSDPQTSSSSYNEQF
- TRBV4-1 ASSPSSARQGRGEQY
TRBJ1-3 TRBV29-1 SAHSTGNTIY
TRBJ2-7 TRBV4-1 ASSGTSGGYEQY
TRBJ2-3 TRBV2 ASNPDTQY
TRBJ2-7 TRBV28 ASSSSLAGVREQY
TRBJ2-7 TRBV7-9 ASSLGGAPTYEQY
TRBJ2-1 TRBV13 ASSLWLAGLNEQF
TRBJ1-2 TRBV5-1 ASSTGRTLYGYT
TRBJ2-7 TRBV25-1 ASSDGQTYEQY
TRBJ2-7 TRBV7-3 ASSFGGGGDEQY
TRBJ2-7 TRBV5-1 ASSPLAGSSYEQY
TRBJ2-5 TRBV7-9 ASSLKLTNQETQY
TRBJ2-7 TRBV27 ASSAGQVNWRQY
TRBJ1-2 TRBV5-5 ASSLANQGNGYT
TRBJ1-4 TRBV7-9 ASSSPPATNEKLF
TRBJ1-1 TRBV19 ASSIGKNTEAF
TRBJ1-5 TRBV7-3 ASSRDGFNQPQH
TRBJ2-1 TRBV7-9 ASSLIGNEQF
TRBJ1-5 TRBV30 AWDPGDGQPQH
TRBJ1-2 TRBV7-6 ASSPPGGYGYT
TRBJ1-1 TRBV5-1 ASSSQEGGTEAF
TRBJ1-5 TRBV19 ASTYQTGGNQPQH
TRBJ2-7 TRBV7-9 ASRKDRGPQDEQY
TRBJ2-7 TRBV4-1 ASSQTVSYEQY
TRBJ1-5 TRBV28 ASLGPARSQPQH
TRBJ2-1 TRBV9 ASSEGTTGGYNEQF
TRBJ1-5 TRBV10-2 ASSERQGYFSNQPQH
TRBJ2-1 TRBV2 ASSGVSLAGNEQF
TRBJ2-1 TRBV4-1 ASSQVLAAAIYNEQF
TRBJ1-1 TRBV28 ASSSIQASQMNTEAF
TRBJ2-2 TRBV7-2 ASSLYSNTGELF